This TCR beta chain was profiled in a study of response to subunit inactivated influenza vaccine. As regards this clonotype: Its antigen is as yet unknown.

V was shortened by 1 base and J by 0 bases, with 10 bases between the two germline ends. The CDR3 is 15 residues long. Germline V gene lookup returns CDR1 LGHDT and CDR2 YNNKEL (reference sequence). A single record per CDR3 protein comes from TCRdb applying MiXCR to the RT-PCR reads. The sample yields 500,000 to 550,000 distinct CDR3 sequences, approximately 7.6% seen once. Study conclusions and caveats: Authors suggested seasonal influenza vaccinations each recruit few new T cells.

The specimen was PBMCs from blood, collected around 2 years after vaccination. The chain links TRBV3-1 to TRBJ2-7; D unclear. This receptor was identified in a man aged 50-75 years who received an inactivated influenza vaccine. The CDR3 bases are TGTGCCAGCAGCCAAGGCCCCGGCAGCTCCTACGAGCAGTACTTC. This encodes CASSQGPGSSYEQYF.